These T cell receptor beta chains were read from a single sample in a study of shared clonotypes between healthy human individuals. TCRdb's table, derived via immunoSEQ multiplex PCR, lists solely in-frame clones and lacks some. Found here are about 2 million clones, approximately 95% of them singletons; the top ten hold under 0.15%. The sample consisted of naive CD4+ T cells sorted from blood. The receptor source for this set is a man between 18 and 29 years old in good health. CDR3s include the opening cysteine and the closing phenylalanine or tryptophan. A D gene is named only where the DNA matches it firmly. For some rows the clone size is stated as once, few or many, or as a class when expanded; others skip it.

clone size	D gene	V gene	J gene	CDR3 DNA	CDR3 protein
.	.	TRBV6-1	TRBJ1-2	TGTGCCAGCAGGGCCCCGACCGTTCCTCATGGCTACACCTTC	CASRAPTVPHGYTF
.	.	TRBV11-1	TRBJ1-6	TGTGCCAGCAGCTCCACGGCCCTCGCCCTCCACTTT	CASSSTALALHF
.	.	TRBV2	TRBJ2-7	TGTGCCAGCAGTGGGGCTAGCGAGCAGTACTTC	CASSGASEQYF
.	.	TRBV29-1	TRBJ1-6	TGCAGCGCCGGGGACAACTCCAATTCACCCCTCCACTTT	CSAGDNSNSPLHF
.	.	TRBV4-1	TRBJ1-6	TGCGCCAGCAGCCACCTCGGCCAGATTAATTCACCCCTCCACTTT	CASSHLGQINSPLHF
.	.	TRBV7-2	TRBJ1-1	TGTGCCAGCAGCTTAGATTTCGTTTCCACTGAAGCTTTCTTT	CASSLDFVSTEAFF
few	.	TRBV11-2	TRBJ1-5	TGTGCCAGCAGCTTAGCCTCGGGGAATGGTCAGCCCCAGCATTTT	CASSLASGNGQPQHF
.	TRBD2	TRBV6-6	TRBJ2-1	TGTGCCAGCAGGAGTAGTAGCGGGAGGAGCAATGAGCAGTTCTTC	CASRSSSGRSNEQFF
once	TRBD1	TRBV6-5	TRBJ2-2	TGTGCCAGCAGTCGGACAGGGGGTTACACCGGGGAGCTGTTTTTT	CASSRTGGYTGELFF
once	TRBD1	TRBV4-1	TRBJ1-6	TGCGCCAGCAGCCTTCATCGGGTTACAGGGGGCGATAATTCACCCCTCCACTTT	CASSLHRVTGGDNSPLHF
.	.	TRBV15	TRBJ2-7	TGTGCCACCAGCAGAGATCGGGCCCTGGCCCACGAGCAGTACTTC	CATSRDRALAHEQYF
.	.	TRBV4-1	TRBJ1-2	TGCGCCAGCAGCCAAGTTAGATTGGGGGCTATCGCTAACTATGGCTACACCTTC	CASSQVRLGAIANYGYTF
.	.	TRBV2	TRBJ1-6	TGTGCCAGCGAGCTCGACTATAATTCACCCCTCCACTTT	CASELDYNSPLHF
once	.	TRBV4-1	TRBJ1-6	TGCGCCAGCAGCCAAGAAACGACAGATCTTCTAAGCACCCTCCACTTT	CASSQETTDLLSTLHF
.	TRBD2	TRBV18	TRBJ2-7	TGTGCCAGCTCACGGACCTCTTCTAGCGGGGAGTACGAGCAGTACTTC	CASSRTSSSGEYEQYF
.	TRBD2	TRBV9	TRBJ2-7	TGTGCCAGCAGTAGAGGACTAGCGGGCCCCTCCTACGAGCAGTACTTC	CASSRGLAGPSYEQYF
.	TRBD1	TRBV6-1	TRBJ1-4	TGTGCCAGCAGTCCGGGGGACAGGGGAAATGAAAAACTGTTTTTT	CASSPGDRGNEKLFF
.	TRBD2	TRBV5-6	TRBJ2-5	TGTGCCAGCAGCTTGGTACTAGCGGGGACAGAGACCCAGTACTTC	CASSLVLAGTETQYF
.	.	TRBV6-1	TRBJ1-3	TGTGCCAGCAGCGGCAGTGGAAACACCATATATTTT	CASSGSGNTIYF
.	TRBD1	TRBV9	TRBJ1-1	TGTGCCAGCAGCCTAGGGACAGCGCTGAACACTGAAGCTTTCTTT	CASSLGTALNTEAFF
.	.	TRBV11-2	TRBJ1-5	TGTGCCAGCAGCTCCGAAGGGCAGAGCAATCAGCCCCAGCATTTT	CASSSEGQSNQPQHF
once	TRBD1	TRBV6-1	TRBJ1-5	TGTGCCAGCAGTGCGATGACAGGGCCTCAGCCCCAGCATTTT	CASSAMTGPQPQHF
.	.	TRBV7-2	TRBJ2-5	TGTGCCAGCAGCTTAGGAGAAATCCAAGAGACCCAGTACTTC	CASSLGEIQETQYF
.	.	TRBV5-4	TRBJ2-5	TGTGCCAGCAGCCACCGACACGAAAAAGAGACCCAGTACTTC	CASSHRHEKETQYF
.	TRBD1	TRBV10-3	TRBJ2-2	TGTGCCATCAACCAGGGGGCGAGAGACGGGGAGCTGTTTTTT	CAINQGARDGELFF
.	TRBD1	TRBV5-1	TRBJ1-3	TGCGCCAGCAGCCCCGAGACAGGGAGCGTTGCTGGAAACACCATATATTTT	CASSPETGSVAGNTIYF
.	.	TRBV6-5	TRBJ1-3	TGTGCCAGCAGCCGAACAGGGATGTCTGGAAACACCATATATTTT	CASSRTGMSGNTIYF
.	TRBD1	TRBV4-3	TRBJ2-5	TGCGCCAGCAGCCTCTGGACAGGGGACCAAGAGACCCAGTACTTC	CASSLWTGDQETQYF
.	.	TRBV2	TRBJ1-6	TGTGCCAGCAGGGAGTCCTACGGGGCGTATAATTCACCCCTCCACTTT	CASRESYGAYNSPLHF
.	TRBD1	TRBV5-4	TRBJ1-2	TGTGCCAGCAGCTCCGGGACAGTGCCTCGGGGCTACACCTTC	CASSSGTVPRGYTF
.	.	TRBV11-2	TRBJ2-3	TGTGCCAGCGCTGTAAACCCAAATACGCAGTATTTT	CASAVNPNTQYF
.	.	TRBV9	TRBJ1-6	TGTGCCAGCAGCGTAGATCAGGGAAATTCACCCCTCCACTTT	CASSVDQGNSPLHF
.	.	TRBV7-6	TRBJ1-4	TGTGCCAGCAGCTTAGGGGGGGCTCGGGAAAAACTGTTTTTT	CASSLGGAREKLFF
.	.	TRBV4-3	TRBJ1-4	TGCGCCAGCAGCCAAGTATATCTCAGGGCGGCAACTAATGAAAAACTGTTTTTT	CASSQVYLRAATNEKLFF
.	.	TRBV13	TRBJ2-3	TGTGCCAGCAGCATCCGACAGGGGAGGGGCACAGATACGCAGTATTTT	CASSIRQGRGTDTQYF
.	TRBD1	TRBV9	TRBJ2-2	TGTGCCAGCAGCGCCCGGGACAGACCACACACCGGGGAGCTGTTTTTT	CASSARDRPHTGELFF
.	.	TRBV2	TRBJ1-3	TGTGCCAGCAGAGACTTTCACTCTGGAAACACCATATATTTT	CASRDFHSGNTIYF
.	.	TRBV9	TRBJ1-1	TGTGCCAGCAGCGTAGGGGAGGCTGAAGCTTTCTTT	CASSVGEAEAFF
.	.	TRBV2	TRBJ1-5	TGTGCCAGCAGTGAGGAGGGAAGATTCGGTCAGCCCCAGCATTTT	CASSEEGRFGQPQHF
.	.	TRBV13	TRBJ1-3	TGTGCCAGCAGTTTCACCGGGTGGAGCCTGGACTCTGGAAACACCATATATTTT	CASSFTGWSLDSGNTIYF
.	TRBD2	TRBV5-1	TRBJ2-1	TGCGCCAGCAGCCCAGACTTAGCGGGAGGTTACAATGAGCAGTTCTTC	CASSPDLAGGYNEQFF
.	.	TRBV7-2	TRBJ2-7	TGTGCCAGCAGCTTACCGGGACAATCCTACGAGCAGTACTTC	CASSLPGQSYEQYF
.	.	TRBV5-1	TRBJ2-7	TGCGCCAGCAGCTTGGCAGGACAGAACTACGAGCAGTACTTC	CASSLAGQNYEQYF
.	TRBD2	TRBV28	TRBJ2-3	TGTGCCAGCAGTTTACAAGGACTAGCGTCCACAGATACGCAGTATTTT	CASSLQGLASTDTQYF
.	.	TRBV7-9	TRBJ2-7	TGTGCCGGCAGCTTAACAATCGGCTCCTACGAGCAGTACTTC	CAGSLTIGSYEQYF
.	TRBD1	TRBV7-9	TRBJ2-3	TGTGCCAGCAGCCATTGGGACAGAAGCACAGATACGCAGTATTTT	CASSHWDRSTDTQYF
.	TRBD1	TRBV7-9	TRBJ1-2	TGTGCCAGCAGCCGACCCGACAGGGTTGGCTATGGCTACACCTTC	CASSRPDRVGYGYTF
.	TRBD1	TRBV28	TRBJ1-2	TGTGCCAGCAGTCCCAGGGGGAAAGGGTATGGCTACACCTTC	CASSPRGKGYGYTF
once	.	TRBV10-3	TRBJ1-3	TGTGCCATCAGTACAGGGTTTGGAAACACCATATATTTT	CAISTGFGNTIYF
.	.	TRBV5-4	TRBJ1-1	TGTGCCAGCAGCACTAGGCAGGGTGAGGGGAACACTGAAGCTTTCTTT	CASSTRQGEGNTEAFF
once	.	TRBV2	TRBJ2-5	TGTGCCAGCAGTTTAACAGGGTACCAAGAGACCCAGTACTTC	CASSLTGYQETQYF
once	.	TRBV10-3	TRBJ1-1	TGTGCCATCAGAGAAGCCGACTGGTACACTGAAGCTTTCTTT	CAIREADWYTEAFF
.	.	TRBV6-1	TRBJ2-1	TGTGCCAGCAGCGTTAGCTACAATGAGCAGTTCTTC	CASSVSYNEQFF
.	TRBD1	TRBV9	TRBJ2-3	TGTGCCAGCAGCGTAGGACCCGGGACAGGGGGGACAGATACGCAGTATTTT	CASSVGPGTGGTDTQYF
.	.	TRBV10-3	TRBJ2-7	TGTGCCATCAGTGGGGGGACCTCGGGGGAGCAGTACTTC	CAISGGTSGEQYF